This entry lists 17 T cell receptor beta chains sequenced from one sample in a study of blood T cells in healthy people across ages. With a J-beta primer mix and a sample-barcoded 5' primer, a second PCR ran about 6 to 11 cycles. One entry per CDR3 protein results from TCRdb running MiXCR on the 5' RACE reads. The top ten hold approximately 10% of the sample, which has about 1.6 million distinct CDR3 sequences, roughly 32% seen once. Source material: blood. The receptors were gathered from a woman younger than 45 in good health.

This clonotype was detected only a few times. One junction end does not reproduce the germline sequence, and a read error may be involved. This CDR3 is CASSEDSLGYTF. The CDR3 region has the DNA TGTGCCAGCAGCGAAGACAGCCTGGGCTACACCTTC. This rearrangement joins TRBV2 to TRBJ1-2, with D perhaps matching TRBD1 (5 bases). The CDR3 consists of 12 residues. The germline V gene has CDR1 SNHLY and CDR2 FYNNEI.

A few counts support this clonotype. The gene calls are TRBV12-3 or TRBV12-4 and TRBJ2-7; D possibly corresponds to TRBD2 (5 bases). V lost 2 bases and J lost 5, with 10 bases in between. CDR3 length: 13 amino acids. CDR3 nucleotide sequence: TGTGCCAGCAGTTTAACTAGTATTAACGAGCAGTACTTC. Its protein product is CASSLTSINEQYF.

The chain employs TRBV29-1 and TRBJ2-1; 7 bases are a match to TRBD2. The CDR3 contains 13 residues. Trimming at V came to 7 bases and at J to 2 bases, leaving 5 bases not matched to a gene. Looked up from germline, CDR1 is SQVTM and CDR2 is ANQGSEA. CDR3 DNA: TGCAGCGGGGGACTACCAACCTACAATGAGCAGTTCTTC. Protein product: CSGGLPTYNEQFF.

The V and J genes are TRBV2 and TRBJ2-7; no clear D. Germline V lookup: CDR1 SNHLY, CDR2 FYNNEI. The CDR3 is 13 amino acids. The ends were cut back, 4 bases at V and 5 bases at J, with 12 bases in the middle. CDR3 nucleotide sequence: TGTGCCAGCAGTGTTGAGGTTGCGGACGAGCAGTACTTC. This encodes CASSVEVADEQYF.

In nucleotides, the CDR3 is TGTGCCAGCATTCACTTCCCACCAGGGGGAGGAGGGCAAGAGACCCAGTACTTC. Its protein is CASIHFPPGGGGQETQYF. The gene calls are TRBV2 and TRBJ2-5, with D possibly being TRBD1 (7 bases). CDR3 length: 18 residues. Trimming shortened V by 7 bases and J by 2 bases, and 26 bases separated the two germline ends. Germline lookup yields CDR1 SNHLY and CDR2 FYNNEI.

This chain links TRBV5-1 with TRBJ1-2, with D uncertain. Germline lookup yields CDR1 SGHRS and CDR2 YFSETQ. There are 14 residues in the CDR3. Trimming stripped 4 bases from V and 2 bases from J, with 12 bases between. In DNA form, the CDR3 reads TGCGCCAGCAGCGCCCCCGGGAGGAACTATGGCTACACCTTC. Amino acids: CASSAPGRNYGYTF.

In its sample, this clonotype was seen a few times. The genes are TRBV28 and TRBJ2-7; perhaps TRBD2 as D (6 bases). The CDR3 length is 14 residues. V lost 3 bases, J lost 5 bases, and 14 bases lay in between. Germline V gene sequence: CDR1 MDHEN, CDR2 SYDVKM. Here the CDR3 reads CASSFGERADEQYF. The CDR3 DNA reads as TGTGCCAGCAGTTTTGGGGAGCGGGCCGACGAGCAGTACTTC.

This clonotype was seen more than once but under ten times. The J gene is TRBJ2-3, the V gene TRBV27; 11 positions match TRBD2. Germline V CDR1 and CDR2: MNHEY, SMNVEV (reference sequence). With 4 bases clipped from V and 5 bases from J, the junction kept 8 bases outside the gene matches. CDR3 length equals 16 residues. The CDR3 DNA reads as TGTGCCAGCAGTTCGTATAGCGGGAGGGCCAAAGATACGCAGTATTTT. Amino acid sequence: CASSSYSGRAKDTQYF.

The chain is built from TRBV3-1 and TRBJ2-2, with 12 bases fitting TRBD2. The ends lost 4 bases at V and 6 bases at J; junction bases unmatched: 6. The CDR3 is 16 amino acids. CDR1 and CDR2 from the germline V gene are LGHDT and YNNKEL (reference sequence). The CDR3 is CASSPRLAGVAGELFF. In DNA, the CDR3 is TGTGCCAGCAGCCCGAGACTAGCGGGAGTCGCCGGGGAGCTGTTTTTT.

This clonotype occurred a few times. The chain has TRBV6-6 and TRBJ2-4, with D unclear. The tail of the sequence fits TRBJ2-7 better, so the J call may be wrong. This CDR3 region has 13 residues. Looked up from germline, CDR1 is MNHNY and CDR2 is SVGAGI (reference sequence). The CDR3 DNA follows: TGTGCCAGCAGTTACTCGGACGGGTCCGAGCAGTACTTC. As protein: CASSYSDGSEQYF.

This clonotype occurred a few times. The genes are TRBV21-1 and TRBJ2-7. TRBV21-1 is classified as a pseudogene. This CDR3 comprises 12 residues. This CDR3 reads CASSKAHNEQYF. CDR3 bases: TGTGCCAGCAGCAAAGCGCACAACGAGCAGTACTTC.

This clonotype was recorded a few times. The chain carries TRBV30 and TRBJ2-7; D uncertain. Germline V lookup: CDR1 GTSNPN, CDR2 SVGIG (reference sequence). With 2 bases removed from V and 1 base from J, the gap between germline ends came to 6 bases. CDR3 size: 12 residues. The CDR3 DNA follows: TGTGCCTGGAGTCCCAAGTCCTACGAGCAGTACTTC. Its protein is CAWSPKSYEQYF.

The chain uses TRBV30 and TRBJ2-3, with 16 bases that match TRBD2. Germline-derived CDR1 and CDR2 are GTSNPN and SVGIG (reference sequence). The CDR3 consists of 16 residues. The J segment lost 6 bases and the V segment lost 2 bases, leaving 5 bases of the junction unmatched. The CDR3 DNA reads as TGTGCCTGGAGTCATGGGACTAGCGGGAGGGTTGATACGCAGTATTTT. Translating it yields CAWSHGTSGRVDTQYF.

The chain couples TRBV27 to TRBJ1-1, with 9 positions matching TRBD1. The V gene end was trimmed by 3 bases and the J gene end by 5 bases; junction bases not matched to a gene: 4. Germline assignment: CDR1 MNHEY and CDR2 SMNVEV (reference sequence). The CDR3 is made up of 14 amino acids. This chain's CDR3 is CASSFTGGRTEAFF. The DNA of the CDR3 is TGTGCCAGCAGTTTTACAGGGGGCCGAACTGAAGCTTTCTTT.

The rearrangement links TRBV4-1 to TRBJ2-2; D may be TRBD1 or TRBD2 (5 bases each). The CDR3 is made up of 14 amino acids. Germline V gene lookup returns CDR1 MGHRA and CDR2 YSYEKL. The germline V and J ends were trimmed by 3 bases and 11 bases, with 16 bases remaining between them. The CDR3 loop is CASSHLRGAGELFF. CDR3 bases: TGCGCCAGCAGCCACCTGAGGGGCGCGGGCGAGCTGTTTTTT.

This chain links TRBV30 with TRBJ2-2, with TRBD2 matching over 10 bases. CDR1 and CDR2 (germline): GTSNPN, SVGIG (reference sequence). Losses at the gene ends were 7 bases for V and 0 bases for J; bases not matched to a gene: 5. CDR3 size: 15 residues. The chain's CDR3 is CAYASGRSNTGELFF. CDR3 DNA sequence: TGTGCCTATGCTAGCGGGAGATCGAACACCGGGGAGCTGTTTTTT.

This CDR3 reads CSARDTLAGVRAQYF. The CDR3 DNA follows: TGCAGTGCTAGAGATACCCTAGCGGGAGTCCGGGCGCAGTATTTT. This chain uses TRBV20-1 with TRBJ2-3, with 10 bases that match TRBD2. V shed 0 bases, J shed 10 bases, and the junction held 10 bases outside the gene matches. Germline-derived CDR1 and CDR2 are DFQATT and SNEGSKA (reference sequence). CDR3 length: 15 residues.